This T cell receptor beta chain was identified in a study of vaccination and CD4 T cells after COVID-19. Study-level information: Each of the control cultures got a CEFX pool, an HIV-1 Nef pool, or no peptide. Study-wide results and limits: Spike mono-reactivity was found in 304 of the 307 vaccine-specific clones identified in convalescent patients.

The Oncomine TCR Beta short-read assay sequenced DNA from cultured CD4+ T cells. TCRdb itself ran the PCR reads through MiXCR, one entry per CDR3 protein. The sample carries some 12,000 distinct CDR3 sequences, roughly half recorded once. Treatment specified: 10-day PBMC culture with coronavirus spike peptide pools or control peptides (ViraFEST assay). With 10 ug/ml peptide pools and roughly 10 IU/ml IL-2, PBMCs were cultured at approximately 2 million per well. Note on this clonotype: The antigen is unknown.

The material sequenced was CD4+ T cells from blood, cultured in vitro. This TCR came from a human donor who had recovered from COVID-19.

CDR3 nucleotides: TGTGCCAGCAGTTACGTGGGCGCGGGCTATGGCTACACCTTC. Encoded protein: CASSYVGAGYGYTF. This rearrangement joins TRBV6-5 to TRBJ1-2; unclear D gene. The CDR3 consists of 14 residues. Trimming removed 2 bases at V and 4 bases at J, with 11 bases between. Germline-derived CDR1 and CDR2 are MNHEY and SVGAGI.